Sequencing of this T cell receptor beta chain was carried out in a study of blood T cell repertoires in COVID-19. Study details: Sources were T cells, B-cell-depleted T cells, or PBMCs; the material itself was cDNA or gDNA.

Authors' data handling: Reference gene primer amplification gave nucleated cell count estimates. Some clones are missing from TCRdb's copy, which holds only in-frame ones; the method was immunoSEQ multiplex PCR. D and trimming come from the DNA, and the V and J calls and clone size come from that table. Of about 90,000 clones in the sample, approximately 83% are singletons; the top ten hold 6.3%. Trimming shortened V by 5 bases and J by 0 bases, and 7 bases separated the two germline ends. This CDR3 is 13 amino acids long. Source material: peripheral blood. The chain links TRBV12-3 or TRBV12-4 to TRBJ1-1; D gene uncertain. The source is a man aged 55 to 70 with acute or convalescent COVID-19. The CDR3 reads CASSRVLNTEAFF. In DNA form, the CDR3 reads TGTGCCAGCAGTCGCGTTTTGAACACTGAAGCTTTCTTT.